The 21 T cell receptor beta chains below all came from one sample that was sequenced in a study of patients and donors after allogeneic stem cell transplantation. TCRdb called the RT-PCR reads again in MiXCR, with one record for every CDR3 protein. The table lists hundreds of distinct CDR3 sequences, around 1.3% of them singletons. Sequenced: blood, either unsorted or a sorted T cell fraction (not recorded which). The receptors were sampled from a human donor who was either an allogeneic HSCT recipient or a stem cell or donor lymphocyte infusion donor (not recorded which). It is not recorded whose cells these are; they may come from a transplant donor.

Only one count was recorded for this clonotype. A much larger clone sits a single nucleotide away, making a read error possible. This chain joins TRBV6-6 and TRBJ2-1, with D possibly being TRBD1 or TRBD2 (5 bases each). CDR3 length: 12 residues. Germline V lookup: CDR1 MNHNY, CDR2 SVGAGI (reference sequence). V shed 10 bases and J shed 9 bases, with 16 bases lying between them. The CDR3: CATLGVVIEQFF. CDR3 DNA: TGTGCCACCCTGGGGGTGGTAATTGAGCAGTTCTTC.

This clonotype counts as large. The V and J genes are TRBV19 and TRBJ2-1; the D call may be TRBD1 or TRBD2 (5 bases each). In germline, CDR1 is LNHDA, CDR2 SQIVND (reference sequence). This CDR3 is built from 14 residues. The ends were cut back, 1 base at V and 6 bases at J, with 10 bases in the middle. The CDR3 nucleotides are TGTGCCAGTAGTATAGGGGGACCCACCAATGAGCAGTTCTTC. Protein sequence: CASSIGGPTNEQFF.

This clonotype is termed large. This rearrangement joins TRBV7-2 to TRBJ1-1; D is undetermined. CDR1 and CDR2 from the germline V gene are SGHTA and FQGNSA. CDR3 length equals 13 residues. With 3 bases removed from V and 2 bases from J, the gap between germline ends came to 7 bases. The chain's CDR3 is CASSLPPNTEAFF. CDR3 nucleotides: TGTGCCAGCAGCTTGCCTCCTAACACTGAAGCTTTCTTT.

This clonotype is labeled large. This chain uses TRBV11-2 with TRBJ2-1; TRBD1 is a possible D gene (6 bases). Germline V lookup: CDR1 SGHAT, CDR2 FQNNGV. CDR3 length equals 11 residues. V was pared by 4 bases and J by 14 bases, with 12 bases between. The CDR3 spells CASSSRQDKFF. CDR3 DNA: TGTGCCAGCAGCTCGCGACAGGATAAGTTCTTC.

Judged by abundance, this clonotype is medium-sized. The chain couples TRBV12-3 or TRBV12-4 to TRBJ1-1; D unclear. The CDR3 totals 13 residues. V was cut by 0 bases and J by 7 bases, with 9 bases left in between. CDR3 in DNA: TGTGCCAGCAGTTTAGCGCCAGGAAATGAAGCTTTCTTT. Translating gives CASSLAPGNEAFF.

This clonotype is categorized as large. The chain couples TRBV7-9 to TRBJ2-7; D might be TRBD2 (6 bases). The CDR3 length is 14 residues. Germline V gives CDR1 SEHNR, CDR2 FQNEAQ (reference sequence). V lost 5 bases and J 1 base, leaving 12 bases between the germline ends. The CDR3 reads CASSDGTRSYEQYF. The DNA for the CDR3 is TGTGCCAGCAGCGACGGGACTCGGTCCTACGAGCAGTACTTC.

This clonotype is deemed large. The rearrangement joins TRBV11-2 to TRBJ2-1; D unresolved. CDR1 is SGHAT, CDR2 FQNNGV, per germline. The V end lost 6 bases, the J end lost 1 base, and 4 bases lay between the germline ends. The CDR3 is 12 residues long. CDR3 amino acids: CASRGSYNEQFF. The CDR3 DNA is TGTGCCAGCAGAGGATCCTACAATGAGCAGTTCTTC.

This clonotype is judged large. The genes are TRBV12-3 or TRBV12-4 and TRBJ2-5; D uncertain. The length of the CDR3 is 16 residues. Trimming shortened V by 3 bases and J by 1 base, and 15 bases separated the two germline ends. CDR3 in DNA: TGTGCCAGCAGTTTCCCCGACGCACCGGGCCAAGAGACCCAGTACTTC. This encodes CASSFPDAPGQETQYF.

This clonotype qualifies as large (0.1 to 1%). The J gene is TRBJ1-5, the V gene TRBV7-9; TRBD1 matches 7 bases. The V gene's germline CDR1 is SEHNR and CDR2 FQNEAQ (reference sequence). CDR3 length: 15 residues. V was pared by 6 bases and J by 2 bases, with 7 bases of the junction left unmatched. The CDR3 loop reads CASSMWTGGNQPQHF. In nucleotides, the CDR3 is TGTGCCAGCAGTATGTGGACAGGCGGCAATCAGCCCCAGCATTTT.

By share, this clonotype counts as large. V and J are TRBV29-1 and TRBJ1-2; D gene ambiguous. Trimming cost V 3 bases and J 4 bases, with 6 bases left between them. The CDR3 is 11 amino acids. Germline values: CDR1 SQVTM, CDR2 ANQGSEA. Written as DNA, the CDR3 is TGCAGCGTTGAGGAGGTCTATGGCTACACCTTC. This encodes CSVEEVYGYTF.

By share, this clonotype ranks as large (0.1 to 1%). The V call is TRBV12-3 or TRBV12-4, the J call TRBJ2-7; the match to TRBD1 covers 9 bases. The CDR3 has 15 amino acids. The ends lost 5 bases at V and 1 base at J; junction bases unmatched: 6. The CDR3: CASSPGTGLSYEQYF. CDR3 sequence (DNA): TGTGCCAGCAGTCCTGGGACAGGGTTATCCTACGAGCAGTACTTC.

This clonotype is termed large. V is TRBV29-1 and J is TRBJ2-7; a weak D match, TRBD1 (6 bases). Trimming stripped 6 bases from V and 5 bases from J, with 20 bases between. Germline CDR1 is SQVTM and CDR2 is ANQGSEA. This CDR3 comprises 14 residues. CDR3 bases: TGCAGCGTATTACCGATCGCAGGGGTCCACGAGCAGTACTTC. This encodes CSVLPIAGVHEQYF.

This clonotype is categorized as large. The V call is TRBV7-2, the J call TRBJ2-7; D may match TRBD1 or TRBD2 (5 bases each). Germline CDR1 SGHTA, CDR2 FQGNSA. The CDR3 is made up of 12 amino acids. The ends were cut back, 1 base at V and 6 bases at J, with 7 bases in the middle. The CDR3 bases are TGTGCCAGCAGCTTAGGAGGGACCGAGCAGTACTTC. It yields the protein CASSLGGTEQYF.

This clonotype counts as large. J is TRBJ1-1 and V is TRBV5-5; D is unresolved. Germline V gene lookup returns CDR1 SGHKS and CDR2 YYEKEE (reference sequence). The CDR3 is made up of 13 amino acids. Trimming shortened V by 0 bases and J by 2 bases, and 5 bases separated the two germline ends. The CDR3 bases are TGTGCCAGCAGCTTGGGAATCAACACTGAAGCTTTCTTT. Its protein product is CASSLGINTEAFF.

By its share, this clonotype is large (0.1 to 1%). The V gene is TRBV5-1, the J gene TRBJ2-1; D uncertain. This CDR3 has 12 residues. The germline V gene has CDR1 SGHRS and CDR2 YFSETQ. Trimming removed 4 bases from V and 10 bases from J, with 12 bases in between. The chain's CDR3 is CASSEVPGEQFF. The CDR3 DNA is TGCGCCAGCAGCGAGGTCCCCGGCGAGCAGTTCTTC.

By sample share, this clonotype is large. The gene calls are TRBV7-8 and TRBJ2-5; no reliable D call. V lost 1 base, J lost 6 bases, and 6 bases lay in between. The length of the CDR3 is 12 residues. Germline-derived CDR1 and CDR2 are SGHVS and FQNEAQ. CDR3 amino acids: CASSLEGKTQYF. The CDR3 DNA sequence: TGTGCCAGCAGCTTAGAAGGAAAGACCCAGTACTTC.

By proportion, this clonotype is large. The chain joins TRBV20-1 to TRBJ2-1, with TRBD2 matching 12 bases. This CDR3 spans 17 amino acids. The J segment lost 0 bases and the V segment lost 6 bases, leaving 9 bases of the junction unmatched. Germline V gene sequence: CDR1 DFQATT, CDR2 SNEGSKA (reference sequence). As DNA, the CDR3 is TGCAGTGCGAGCGGGCTAGCGGGGGGGAGCTCCTACAATGAGCAGTTCTTC. It specifies CSASGLAGGSSYNEQFF.

By share, this clonotype counts as large. The chain has TRBV12-3 or TRBV12-4 and TRBJ1-1; TRBD1 agrees at 11 bases. The CDR3 sequence is 15 residues long. The V gene end was trimmed by 6 bases and the J gene end by 4 bases; junction bases not matched to a gene: 7. This chain's CDR3 is CASSPTGTGGTEAFF. CDR3 nucleotides: TGTGCCAGCAGCCCAACCGGGACAGGGGGCACTGAAGCTTTCTTT.

By share, this clonotype counts as hyperexpanded. The chain links TRBV7-2 to TRBJ2-1; D gene ambiguous. Germline CDR1 SGHTA, CDR2 FQGNSA. This CDR3 is 15 amino acids long. V was pared by 5 bases and J by 0 bases, with 11 bases between. The CDR3 reads CASSLDISSYNEQFF. The CDR3 region has the DNA TGTGCCAGCAGCCTAGACATCAGCTCCTACAATGAGCAGTTCTTC.

This clonotype counts as large. V is TRBV27 and J is TRBJ2-1; 8 positions match TRBD2. The CDR3 has 14 amino acids. Losses at the gene ends were 7 bases for V and 3 bases for J; bases not matched to a gene: 5. Germline V CDR1 and CDR2: MNHEY, SMNVEV (reference sequence). CDR3: CASMGRGGYNEQFF. The CDR3 region has the DNA TGTGCCAGCATGGGCCGGGGGGGCTACAATGAGCAGTTCTTC.

This clonotype is large (0.1 to 1%) within its sample. The rearrangement uses TRBV12-3 or TRBV12-4 and TRBJ1-1; D not certain. Trimming took 6 bases from V and 5 from J, leaving 10 bases between them. The CDR3 loop spans 12 amino acids. This CDR3 is CASSGVRTEAFF. CDR3 coding DNA: TGTGCCAGCAGCGGCGTTAGAACTGAAGCTTTCTTT.